Following are 17 T cell receptor beta chains from one sample sequenced in a study of blood T cell repertoires in COVID-19 (dated by TCRdb to the early 2020s). Preparation of the library involved the immunoSEQ multiplex PCR assay. The clones in this table, taken by TCRdb from immuneACCESS, are in-frame only. Not every clone is retained; where verified, under half of the shortfall comes from an unresolved V gene, and the cause of the rest is unknown. For this sample there are some 250,000 clones; roughly 84% appear just once. The ten largest make up about 27% of the sample. The sample consisted of peripheral blood. All receptors come from a man aged 40-49 years with acute or convalescent COVID-19.

V usage is TRBV3-1 (or the pseudogene TRBV3-2) and J usage is TRBJ1-2; a weak D match, TRBD1 (6 bases). The CDR3 has 13 amino acids. Trimming left V 4 bases short and J 6 bases short, with 12 bases between. Germline CDR1 is LGHDT and CDR2 is YNNKEL (reference sequence). The CDR3 nucleotides read TGTGCCAGCAGCCTGCTTAAGGGGGATGGCTACACCTTC. It encodes CASSLLKGDGYTF.

The chain recombines TRBV6-5 with TRBJ2-5, with a weak D call TRBD1 (6 bases). The CDR3 loop spans 13 amino acids. The germline gives CDR1 MNHEY, CDR2 SVGAGI. Trimming stripped 6 bases from V and 4 bases from J, with 12 bases between. The CDR3 is CASRTQGRETQYF. CDR3 coding DNA: TGTGCCAGCAGAACACAGGGACGAGAGACCCAGTACTTC.

V usage is TRBV25-1 and J usage is TRBJ1-2; no reliable D call. The germline CDR1 and CDR2 sequences are MGHDK and SYGVNS. V was cut by 5 bases and J by 4 bases, with 11 bases left in between. The CDR3 has 13 amino acids. The CDR3 is CASSPGIGYGYTF. Here the CDR3 DNA reads TGTGCCAGCAGTCCGGGGATTGGCTATGGCTACACCTTC.

This clone was observed a handful of times. V is TRBV7-9 and J is TRBJ2-7; D not resolved. Germline V gene lookup returns CDR1 SEHNR and CDR2 FQNEAQ (reference sequence). The CDR3 runs 14 residues. V lost 8 bases and J 5 bases, leaving 19 bases between the germline ends. Written as DNA, the CDR3 is TGTGCCAGCTTAACGTCGGGTTCTTCCCACGAGCAGTACTTC. Its protein product is CASLTSGSSHEQYF.

This chain connects TRBV15 to TRBJ2-5; no reliable D call. There are 14 residues in the CDR3. Trimming stripped 0 bases from V and 3 bases from J, with 8 bases between. Looked up from germline, CDR1 is LNHNV and CDR2 is YYDKDF (reference sequence). CDR3 protein: CATSRDPREETQYF. The CDR3, as DNA: TGTGCCACCAGCAGAGATCCCCGGGAAGAGACCCAGTACTTC.

The rearrangement joins TRBV5-4 to TRBJ2-3; 10 nucleotides match TRBD2. The CDR3 contains 15 residues. Germline CDR1 SGHNT, CDR2 YYREEE (reference sequence). V was clipped by 4 bases and J by 5 bases; unmatched bases: 7. The CDR3 nucleotides read TGTGCCAGCAGCCCTAGCGGGAGCTCTAAAGATACGCAGTATTTT. Translating gives CASSPSGSSKDTQYF.

This clone showed up just once. V is TRBV5-4 and J is TRBJ1-2, with D maybe TRBD1 (5 bases). This CDR3 is built from 13 residues. V was clipped by 4 bases and J by 5 bases, with 12 bases between them. Germline V gene sequence: CDR1 SGHNT, CDR2 YYREEE (reference sequence). The CDR3 bases are TGTGCCAGCAGCCTAGAAGGGGCATATGGCTACACCTTC. This translates into CASSLEGAYGYTF.

This clone was detected a few times. V usage is TRBV18 and J usage is TRBJ1-3, with D possibly being TRBD1 (5 bases). There are 20 residues in the CDR3. The V and J ends lost 3 bases and 0 bases respectively, with 24 bases between them. Per germline, CDR1 KGHSH and CDR2 LQKENI. This chain's CDR3 is CASSPRGGADVLSSGNTIYF. DNA of the CDR3: TGTGCCAGCTCACCCCGGGGCGGGGCCGACGTCCTCAGCTCTGGAAACACCATATATTTT.

The chain employs TRBV3-1 (or the pseudogene TRBV3-2) and TRBJ1-1, with 7 bases that match TRBD1. CDR1 and CDR2 from the germline V gene are LGHDT and YNNKEL (reference sequence). V lost 9 bases, J lost 3 bases, and 13 bases stayed unmatched. The CDR3 loop spans 15 amino acids. CDR3 nucleotides: TGTGCCAGTTCACTCGGGGCCAGGGGGTACACTGAAGCTTTCTTT. It codes for CASSLGARGYTEAFF.

This chain joins TRBV2 and TRBJ1-1; 8 bases match TRBD1. The CDR3 spans 14 residues. The trim removed 4 bases at V and 5 bases at J, leaving 6 bases unmatched. Germline V lookup: CDR1 SNHLY, CDR2 FYNNEI. CDR3 in DNA: TGTGCCAGCAGTGCAAGCAGGGGGCAGACTGAAGCTTTCTTT. Protein: CASSASRGQTEAFF.

V usage is TRBV5-1 and J usage is TRBJ2-1; 13 bases align to TRBD2. Trimming cost V 0 bases and J 6 bases; bases outside gene matches: 9. Germline loops: CDR1 SGHRS, CDR2 YFSETQ. This CDR3 has 18 residues. The CDR3 loop reads CASSLAFGGLAGVNEQFF. CDR3 in DNA: TGCGCCAGCAGCTTGGCCTTCGGTGGACTAGCGGGAGTCAATGAGCAGTTCTTC.

The chain links TRBV6-5 to TRBJ2-7; D might be TRBD1 (5 bases). Germline values: CDR1 MNHEY, CDR2 SVGAGI. The CDR3 is made up of 15 amino acids. Trimming pared 0 bases from V and 0 bases from J, leaving 9 bases between. In nucleotides, the CDR3 is TGTGCCAGCAGTTACTCGAGTAGGGGCTCCTACGAGCAGTACTTC. Protein sequence: CASSYSSRGSYEQYF.

This chain connects TRBV19 to TRBJ2-6; perhaps TRBD2 as D (5 bases). This CDR3 has 16 residues. CDR1 and CDR2 from the germline V gene are LNHDA and SQIVND (reference sequence). The ends were cut back, 1 base at V and 0 bases at J, with 7 bases in the middle. The CDR3 DNA is TGTGCCAGTAGTATAGCCACTAGCTCTGGGGCCAACGTCCTGACTTTC. Amino acid sequence: CASSIATSSGANVLTF.

The rearrangement joins TRBV13 to TRBJ1-2, with D possibly matching TRBD1 (6 bases). Germline V gives CDR1 PRHDT, CDR2 FYEKMQ (reference sequence). The CDR3 covers 15 residues. Deletions cut 5 bases from V and 0 bases from J, with 13 bases between. The CDR3 reads CASSQLTGPNYGYTF. The CDR3 DNA sequence: TGTGCCAGCAGCCAATTGACAGGCCCTAACTATGGCTACACCTTC.

The V and J genes are TRBV6-5 and TRBJ1-1; D is undetermined. Per germline, CDR1 MNHEY and CDR2 SVGAGI. The CDR3 sequence is 11 residues long. V was pared by 6 bases and J by 3 bases, with 5 bases between. The chain's CDR3 is CASREYTEAFF. The CDR3 region has the DNA TGTGCCAGCAGGGAGTACACTGAAGCTTTCTTT.

This chain joins TRBV7-2 and TRBJ2-1; TRBD2 aligns across 11 bases. Losses at the gene ends were 5 bases for V and 9 bases for J; bases not matched to a gene: 12. Germline V lookup: CDR1 SGHTA, CDR2 FQGNSA. This CDR3 has 16 amino acids. The CDR3 is CASSPRGLAGGIEQFF. The CDR3 DNA reads as TGTGCCAGCAGCCCGAGGGGGCTAGCGGGAGGAATTGAGCAGTTCTTC.

This sequence joins TRBV27 and TRBJ2-2; TRBD1 matches 7 bases. Germline values: CDR1 MNHEY, CDR2 SMNVEV (reference sequence). V was pared by 5 bases and J by 4 bases, with 7 bases of the junction left unmatched. The CDR3 runs 15 residues. The CDR3 sequence is CASSKGQKGTGELFF. As DNA, the CDR3 is TGTGCCAGCAGTAAGGGACAGAAAGGCACCGGGGAGCTGTTTTTT.